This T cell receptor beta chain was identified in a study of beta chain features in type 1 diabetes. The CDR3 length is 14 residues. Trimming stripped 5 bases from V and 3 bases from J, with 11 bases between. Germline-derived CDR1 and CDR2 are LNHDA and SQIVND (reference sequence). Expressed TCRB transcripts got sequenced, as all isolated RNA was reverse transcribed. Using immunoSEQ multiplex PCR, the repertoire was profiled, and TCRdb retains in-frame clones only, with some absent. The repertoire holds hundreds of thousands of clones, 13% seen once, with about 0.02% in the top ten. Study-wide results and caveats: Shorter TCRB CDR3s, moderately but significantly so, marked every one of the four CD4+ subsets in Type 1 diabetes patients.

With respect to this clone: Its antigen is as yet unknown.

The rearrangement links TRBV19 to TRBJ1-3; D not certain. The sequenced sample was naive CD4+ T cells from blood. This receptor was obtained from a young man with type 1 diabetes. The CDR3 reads CASSLGRDGNTIYF. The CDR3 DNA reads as TGTGCCAGTAGTCTGGGGAGAGATGGAAACACCATATATTTT. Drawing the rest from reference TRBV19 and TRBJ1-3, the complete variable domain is DGGITQSPKYLFRKEGQNVTLSCEQNLNHDAMYWYRQDPGQGLRLIYYSQIVNDFQKGDIAEGYSVSREKKESFPLTVTSAQKNPTAFYLCASSLGRDGNTIYFGEGSWLTVV.